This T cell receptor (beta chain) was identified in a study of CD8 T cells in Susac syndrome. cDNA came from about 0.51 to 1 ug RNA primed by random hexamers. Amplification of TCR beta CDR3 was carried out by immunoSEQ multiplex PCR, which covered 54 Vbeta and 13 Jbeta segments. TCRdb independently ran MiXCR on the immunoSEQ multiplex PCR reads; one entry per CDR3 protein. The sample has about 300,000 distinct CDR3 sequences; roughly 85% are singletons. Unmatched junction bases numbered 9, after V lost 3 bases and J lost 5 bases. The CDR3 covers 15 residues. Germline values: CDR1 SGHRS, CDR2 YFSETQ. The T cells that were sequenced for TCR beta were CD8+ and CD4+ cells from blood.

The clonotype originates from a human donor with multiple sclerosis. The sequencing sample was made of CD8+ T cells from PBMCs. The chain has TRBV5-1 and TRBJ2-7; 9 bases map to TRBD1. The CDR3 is CASSWGDRELDEQYF. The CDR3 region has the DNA TGCGCCAGCAGCTGGGGGGACAGGGAGCTCGACGAGCAGTACTTC.